This record covers a single T cell receptor beta chain. No antigen is known for it. Since no conserved phenylalanine or tryptophan closes the CDR3, a read error is the likely cause. The time point: newly diagnosed GD, antithyroid drugs for less than 3 months. TCR sequences were obtained from RNA taken from PBMCs. A roughly 9-milliliter sample of peripheral blood was drawn into EDTA tubes. Assembly of TCR beta libraries relied on iRepertoire HTBI primers together with Arm-PCR of CDR3 regions. TCRdb re-derived calls from the multiplex PCR reads in MiXCR, one entry per CDR3 protein. This sample has hundreds of thousands of distinct CDR3 sequences; 15% to 20% occur once, and the top ten carry roughly 18%. The sample comes from a study of regulatory T cells in long-lasting Graves disease. Study results and caveats: Persistent disease showed a preference for TRBV28, TRBJ1-2 and TRBJ2-5.

Germline V gene data show CDR1 as MNHNS and CDR2 as SASEGT. Between the trimmed V and J ends, which lost 3 bases and 4 bases, there was a span of 12 bases. There are 14 residues in the CDR3. The sample also formed part of further work on T cells in Graves' hyperthyroidism and ophthalmopathy.

The clonotype originates from a woman in her 30s with Graves disease. The genes are TRBV6-1 and TRBJ1-2; D not resolved. This specimen was peripheral blood mononuclear cells (PBMCs), taken at new diagnosis, from a patient treated with antithyroid drugs. In nucleotides, the CDR3 is TGTGCCAGCAGTGAGCGGGGATTGATCTATGGCTACACCTCC. This codes for CASSERGLIYGYTS.